These T cell receptor beta chains were read from a single sample in a study of T cell changes during pregnancy in multiple sclerosis. Data came from immunoSEQ multiplex PCR; TCRdb stores just in-frame clones and leaves some out. The repertoire includes fewer than 150,000 clones, roughly 95% of them detected once, and around 0.4% sits in the top ten. The sample here was peripheral blood, taken after pregnancy. These receptors came from a female donor with multiple sclerosis, enrolled in a pregnancy study. Both conserved end residues are part of each CDR3. Each record gives: clone size, D gene, J gene, CDR3 length, V gene, CDR3 DNA, CDR3 protein. The D gene is left open where the match is weak. Part of the rows lack a size; the others show once, few, many or a class for expanded clones.

. TRBD1 TRBJ1-2 18 TRBV7-9 TGTGCCAGCAGCCCATCCCCCGGCGTGGGACAGCTACTCTATGGCTACACCTTC CASSPSPGVGQLLYGYTF
. . TRBJ1-2 11 TRBV2 TGTGCCAGCAGTGAACCTCTAGGCTACACCTTC CASSEPLGYTF
. TRBD1 TRBJ2-7 15 TRBV7-8 TGTGCCAGCAGCGTCGACAGGGTTGCGTCTTACGAGCAGTACTTC CASSVDRVASYEQYF
. TRBD1 TRBJ1-5 15 TRBV19 TGTGCCAGTAGTCTCGACAGGGCAAGCAATCAGCCCCAGCATTTT CASSLDRASNQPQHF
once . TRBJ2-7 15 TRBV21-1 TGTGCCAGCAGCAAACGGAAGGAGTACTCCTACGAGCAGTACTTC CASSKRKEYSYEQYF
. . TRBJ2-7 16 TRBV19 TGTGCCAGTAGTATAGACCCAGCGGCAGTCTCCTACGAGCAGTACTTC CASSIDPAAVSYEQYF
. TRBD2 TRBJ2-1 15 TRBV4-1 TGCGCCAGCAGCCGGGGACTAGCAGGAGGCAATGAGCAGTTCTTC CASSRGLAGGNEQFF
. TRBD1 TRBJ2-2 15 TRBV28 TGTGCCAGCAGCAGGACAGGATGGTACACCGGGGAGCTGTTTTTT CASSRTGWYTGELFF
. . TRBJ1-3 14 TRBV5-1 TGCGCCAGCAGCTTGGCAGGGTACGGAAACACCATATATTTT CASSLAGYGNTIYF
. TRBD1 TRBJ1-1 11 TRBV13 TGTGCCAGCAGCGAGGACAGGGGAGCTTTCTTT CASSEDRGAFF
. . TRBJ2-1 15 TRBV28 TGTGCCAGCAGTAGGGGGGGACGGGCCTTCAATGAGCAGTTCTTC CASSRGGRAFNEQFF
. TRBD2 TRBJ2-5 15 TRBV7-2 TGTGCCAGCAGCTCTGGGGGGGAGTACCAAGAGACCCAGTACTTC CASSSGGEYQETQYF
. . TRBJ2-7 14 TRBV2 TGTGCCAGCAGTGAACGGCAGGGATACTACGAGCAGTACTTC CASSERQGYYEQYF
. . TRBJ2-7 14 TRBV11-2 TGTGCCAGCAGCTTAGCCTCTACTAGTCTCGAGCAGTACTTC CASSLASTSLEQYF
. . TRBJ2-7 16 TRBV6-5 TGTGCCAGCAGTTCCCCCGTGGGGGCTGGGCGATACGAGCAGTACTTC CASSSPVGAGRYEQYF
. TRBD1 TRBJ1-5 17 TRBV28 TGTGCCAGCAGTCTCAGGACAGGGACGTTTAGCAATCAGCCCCAGCATTTT CASSLRTGTFSNQPQHF
. . TRBJ1-1 12 TRBV28 TGTGCCAGCAGTTTTCTTCGGACTGAAGCTTTCTTT CASSFLRTEAFF
. TRBD2 TRBJ2-3 13 TRBV27 TGTGCCAGCAGTTTATCGAGGGGACTAACGCAGTATTTT CASSLSRGLTQYF
. TRBD1 TRBJ2-1 15 TRBV28 TGTGCCAGCAGTGGTGCGGGACAGGGTAGTAATGAGCAGTTCTTC CASSGAGQGSNEQFF
. TRBD2 TRBJ2-1 18 TRBV9 TGTGCCAGCAGCGTAGAACTGTCAGGAGCGGGAGGGTGGAATGAGCAGTTCTTC CASSVELSGAGGWNEQFF
. TRBD1 TRBJ2-7 15 TRBV19 TGTGCCAGTAGTCCAGGACAGGGGAACACCTACGAGCAGTACTTC CASSPGQGNTYEQYF
once TRBD1 TRBJ2-1 11 TRBV25-1 TGTGCCAGCAGCCCCGGACAGGGGCAGTTCTTC CASSPGQGQFF
. . TRBJ1-1 17 TRBV11-2 TGTGCCAGCAGCCAAAGGACAGTTCTTTTCATGAACACTGAAGCTTTCTTT CASSQRTVLFMNTEAFF
. . TRBJ2-5 14 TRBV2 TGTGCCAGCACGCTGACAGGCTTCCAAGAGACCCAGTACTTC CASTLTGFQETQYF
. TRBD2 TRBJ2-7 15 TRBV5-6 TGTGCCAGCAGCAAACTCGGGACTAGCAATTACGAGCAGTACTTC CASSKLGTSNYEQYF
. . TRBJ1-1 13 TRBV28 TGTGCCAGCAGTAAGACACCGAACACTGAAGCTTTCTTT CASSKTPNTEAFF
once TRBD2 TRBJ2-4 14 TRBV7-9 TGTGCCAGCAGCTCCGAGGGACTAGCGGCACCACAGTACTTC CASSSEGLAAPQYF
. . TRBJ2-2 15 TRBV5-1 TGCGCCAGCAGCTTGGATCCAGGGGCCACCGGGGAGCTGTTTTTT CASSLDPGATGELFF
. . TRBJ2-2 14 TRBV27 TGTGCCAGCAGGCCGGGACTGATGACCGGGGAGCTGTTTTTT CASRPGLMTGELFF
. TRBD2 TRBJ2-1 14 TRBV19 TGTGCCAGTAGTATAGGGCTAGCGGGAGGGCCGGAGTTCTTC CASSIGLAGGPEFF
. TRBD1 TRBJ1-3 16 TRBV11-2 TGTGCCAGCAGCCCCTCACGGACAGGGTCAGGAAACACCATATATTTT CASSPSRTGSGNTIYF
. . TRBJ2-7 16 TRBV27 TGTGCCAGCAGTTTATCGTCCGGACTCTTGCCCTACGAGCAGTACTTC CASSLSSGLLPYEQYF
. TRBD2 TRBJ2-4 18 TRBV27 TGTGCCAGCAGCCCGACTAGCGGGTCCCTTCTAGCCAAAAACATTCAGTACTTC CASSPTSGSLLAKNIQYF
. TRBD2 TRBJ2-7 15 TRBV6-5 TGTGCCAGCAGTTGGGGGAGCGGGGCTAGCGGCGAGCAGTACTTC CASSWGSGASGEQYF
. TRBD1 TRBJ2-5 15 TRBV11-3 TGTGCCAGCAGCCAATCACAGGGGAGCCAAGAGACCCAGTACTTC CASSQSQGSQETQYF
. . TRBJ1-5 15 TRBV19 TGTGCCAGTAGTATCCGGGGGAGAAGCAATCAGCCCCAGCATTTT CASSIRGRSNQPQHF
once TRBD1 TRBJ2-1 14 TRBV5-1 TGCGCCAGCAGCCTCGGGACAGCTTACAATGAGCAGTTCTTC CASSLGTAYNEQFF
. . TRBJ2-1 13 TRBV28 TGTGCGAGCAAGGGGGACCCCTACAATGAGCAGTTCTTC CASKGDPYNEQFF
. TRBD1 TRBJ1-2 15 TRBV28 TGTGCCAGCAGTTTTGGGGACAGGGGTCTGTGGGGCTACACCTTC CASSFGDRGLWGYTF
. . TRBJ2-7 13 TRBV7-2 TGTGCCAGCAGCCTTAGAGCGGCAATCGAGCAGTACTTC CASSLRAAIEQYF
. TRBD2 TRBJ2-7 14 TRBV7-2 TGTGCCAGCAGCTTAGGAGCGGGAGCTTACGAGCAGTACTTC CASSLGAGAYEQYF
. . TRBJ2-3 14 TRBV5-1 TGCGCCAGCAGCACCGGGACTTCACAAGATACGCAGTATTTT CASSTGTSQDTQYF
. TRBD2 TRBJ2-7 12 TRBV18 TGTGCCAGCTCACCCCCGGGGGGCGAGCAGTACTTC CASSPPGGEQYF
. . TRBJ2-2 15 TRBV5-1 TGCGCCAGCAGCGACATGACAGGGAACACCGGGGAGCTGTTTTTT CASSDMTGNTGELFF
once TRBD1 TRBJ2-3 15 TRBV6-5 TGTGCCAGCAGGTACCGACAGGGAGATACAGATACGCAGTATTTT CASRYRQGDTDTQYF